Presented here are 21 T cell receptor beta chains from one specimen sequenced in a study of early T cells in non-severe SARS-CoV-2 infection. TCRdb re-called the 5' RACE reads through MiXCR, storing one row per CDR3 protein. This table holds tens of thousands of distinct CDR3 sequences, 10% to 15% found once. The sequencing sample was made of whole blood. The receptors here all came from an adult who was a healthcare worker with PCR-confirmed SARS-CoV-2 infection or an uninfected control (not recorded which).

This clonotype showed up just a few times. The chain couples TRBV6-5 to TRBJ1-6, with D unclear. The germline CDR1 and CDR2 sequences are MNHEY and SVGAGI. Trimming shortened V by 4 bases and J by 9 bases, and 10 bases separated the two germline ends. The CDR3 covers 13 residues. The CDR3 spells CASSLGSGSPLHF. The CDR3 nucleotides read TGTGCCAGCAGTTTGGGCAGTGGTTCACCCCTCCACTTT.

This sequence joins TRBV12-3 or TRBV12-4 and TRBJ2-3, with 7 nucleotides matching TRBD1. CDR3 length: 16 amino acids. V trimming: 0 bases; J trimming: 5 bases; junction bases outside the gene matches: 8. In DNA form, the CDR3 reads TGTGCCAGCAGTTTAGCGCGAAAGGGGGCGGGAGATACGCAGTATTTT. Translation gives CASSLARKGAGDTQYF.

This clonotype was recorded once. The genes are TRBV12-3 or TRBV12-4 and TRBJ2-3; D might be TRBD2 (6 bases). Trimming cost V 6 bases and J 0 bases, with 10 bases left between them. This CDR3 has 14 residues. The CDR3 sequence: CASRTEGSTDTQYF. CDR3 sequence (DNA): TGTGCCAGCAGAACGGAGGGTAGCACAGATACGCAGTATTTT.

This clonotype was seen a handful of times. The J gene is TRBJ2-5, the V gene TRBV20-1, with unresolved D. The CDR3 extends over 14 amino acids. Germline V CDR1 and CDR2: DFQATT, SNEGSKA (reference sequence). Trimming cost V 1 base and J 5 bases, with 14 bases left between them. As DNA, the CDR3 is TGCAGTGCTAGAGTGTCGCTCCTCCGGGAGACCCAGTACTTC. Translating it yields CSARVSLLRETQYF.

This clonotype was observed at least ten times. This rearrangement joins TRBV6-5 to TRBJ1-4; 9 positions match TRBD1. The V gene end was trimmed by 3 bases and the J gene end by 5 bases; junction bases not matched to a gene: 10. In germline, CDR1 is MNHEY, CDR2 SVGAGI. The CDR3 covers 17 residues. The CDR3 DNA follows: TGTGCCAGCAGTTATTACCGCCCGGGACAGGGAAATGAAAAACTGTTTTTT. Its protein product is CASSYYRPGQGNEKLFF.

This clonotype was counted many times. The chain joins TRBV7-9 to TRBJ1-2, with D tentatively TRBD1 (5 bases). The CDR3 consists of 14 residues. The V gene's germline CDR1 is SEHNR and CDR2 FQNEAQ (reference sequence). Trimming took 3 bases from V and 4 from J, leaving 12 bases between them. The CDR3 protein is CASSFDSDSYGYTF. For the CDR3, the DNA is TGTGCCAGCAGCTTTGACTCAGACAGCTATGGCTACACCTTC.

This clonotype was recorded many times. The rearrangement links TRBV19 to TRBJ1-5, with TRBD1 as a possible D gene (6 bases). The CDR3 has 15 amino acids. Germline-derived CDR1 and CDR2 are LNHDA and SQIVND (reference sequence). Trimming shortened V by 7 bases and J by 0 bases, and 13 bases separated the two germline ends. DNA of the CDR3: TGTGCCAGTACCTCGGACAGTTATAGCAATCAGCCCCAGCATTTT. Translating it yields CASTSDSYSNQPQHF.

This clonotype was counted a few times. The chain is built from TRBV27 and TRBJ2-7; the match to TRBD2 covers 8 bases. The V gene's germline CDR1 is MNHEY and CDR2 SMNVEV (reference sequence). J lost 2 bases, V lost 5 bases, and 8 bases had no gene match. The CDR3 sequence is 15 residues long. The CDR3 is CASSASGQVTYEQYF. The CDR3 coding sequence is TGTGCCAGCAGTGCTAGCGGGCAAGTCACCTACGAGCAGTACTTC.

At least ten counts were recorded for this clonotype. The chain carries TRBV11-2 and TRBJ2-7, with D unresolved. Trimming removed 2 bases at V and 2 bases at J, with 4 bases between. CDR1 and CDR2 (germline): SGHAT, FQNNGV. There are 12 residues in the CDR3. This CDR3 is CASSLNTYEQYF. The CDR3 DNA is TGTGCCAGCAGCTTAAACACCTACGAGCAGTACTTC. Full variable domain (missing parts from reference TRBV11-2 and TRBJ2-7): EAGVAQSPRYKIIEKRQSVAFWCNPISGHATLYWYQQILGQGPKLLIQFQNNGVVDDSQLPKDRFSAERLKGVDSTLKIQPAKLEDSAVYLCASSLNTYEQYFGPGTRLTVT.

The table lists this clonotype with many counts. The chain joins TRBV12-3 or TRBV12-4 to TRBJ2-3; 8 bases agree with TRBD1. V was pared by 5 bases and J by 6 bases, with 7 bases of the junction left unmatched. The CDR3 has 14 amino acids. Written as DNA, the CDR3 is TGTGCCAGCAGTACGGACAGGGCGGGGGATACGCAGTATTTT. The encoded protein is CASSTDRAGDTQYF.

A few counts support this clonotype. This chain connects TRBV20-1 to TRBJ2-3, with 8 bases that match TRBD1. The CDR3 extends over 13 amino acids. The ends lost 3 bases at V and 4 bases at J; junction bases unmatched: 3. Germline V lookup: CDR1 DFQATT, CDR2 SNEGSKA (reference sequence). This CDR3 is CSARAGGPDTQYF. DNA for the CDR3: TGCAGTGCTAGGGCAGGGGGCCCAGATACGCAGTATTTT.

This clonotype has at least ten counts. The V call is TRBV6-2 or TRBV6-3, the J call TRBJ1-1, with D perhaps matching TRBD1 (6 bases). Between the trimmed V and J ends, which lost 6 bases and 6 bases, there was a span of 11 bases. Germline assignment: CDR1 MNHEY and CDR2 SVGEGT. The CDR3 extends over 12 amino acids. CDR3 region: CASSPRGAEAFF. The DNA of the CDR3 is TGTGCCAGCAGCCCCAGGGGTGCTGAAGCTTTCTTT.

In its sample, this clonotype was seen a few times. The genes are TRBV7-2 and TRBJ1-5; D might be TRBD1 (6 bases). The CDR3 consists of 14 residues. The germline V gene encodes CDR1 SGHTA and CDR2 FQGNSA. V lost 3 bases and J 6 bases, leaving 12 bases between the germline ends. CDR3 DNA: TGTGCCAGCAGCTTCACAGGGCAGGGTCAGCCCCAGCATTTT. This translates into CASSFTGQGQPQHF.

This clonotype has a count of ten or more. The J gene is TRBJ2-5, the V gene TRBV24-1, with D unresolved. The CDR3 has 14 residues. Trimming took off 7 bases at V and 2 bases at J, with 13 bases between the two ends. Germline V gene sequence: CDR1 KGHDR, CDR2 SFDVKD. The chain's CDR3 is CATRRTVPQETQYF. CDR3 nucleotide sequence: TGTGCCACCAGAAGGACCGTACCTCAAGAGACCCAGTACTTC.

The chain couples TRBV20-1 to TRBJ1-1; no firm D call. V shed 3 bases and J shed 7 bases, with 9 bases lying between them. The length of the CDR3 is 11 residues. Germline CDR1 and CDR2: DFQATT and SNEGSKA (reference sequence). The CDR3 nucleotides are TGCAGTGCTAGCCGGGAGAATGAAGCTTTCTTT. This sequence encodes CSASRENEAFF.

The V gene is TRBV15, the J gene TRBJ1-1; 8 bases fit TRBD1. Germline V gene lookup returns CDR1 LNHNV and CDR2 YYDKDF (reference sequence). The CDR3 sequence is 14 residues long. J lost 4 bases, V lost 0 bases, and 1 base had no gene match. CDR3 loop: CATSRETGGTEAFF. The CDR3 DNA is TGTGCCACCAGCAGAGAAACAGGGGGCACTGAAGCTTTCTTT.

This clonotype was detected ten times or more. The chain uses TRBV19 and TRBJ2-7, with D tentatively TRBD2 (6 bases). V was trimmed by 3 bases and J by 3 bases, leaving 24 bases between them. Germline values: CDR1 LNHDA, CDR2 SQIVND (reference sequence). The length of the CDR3 is 18 residues. The CDR3 reads CASSMRFGSHTSHYEQYF. Here the CDR3 DNA reads TGTGCCAGTAGTATGAGGTTCGGCTCCCACACTAGCCACTACGAGCAGTACTTC.

Turning to this clonotype: The junction differs from germline at one of its ends, possibly a read error. The chain is built from TRBV4-1 and TRBJ2-7, with 10 bases aligning to TRBD2. Germline lookup yields CDR1 MGHRA and CDR2 YSYEKL. This CDR3 comprises 15 residues. The CDR3 spells CASSQGVSGGTKQYF. The DNA of the CDR3 is TGCGCCAGCAGTCAAGGGGTTAGCGGGGGGACCAAGCAGTACTTC.

This clonotype came up a few times. The genes are TRBV5-1 and TRBJ2-6; D is unresolved. V was cut by 5 bases and J by 0 bases, with 15 bases left in between. Germline V gene lookup returns CDR1 SGHRS and CDR2 YFSETQ. CDR3 length equals 17 residues. The CDR3 here is CASRKGSSVSGANVLTF. DNA of the CDR3: TGCGCCAGCAGAAAGGGCTCTTCCGTCTCTGGGGCCAACGTCCTGACTTTC.

There are a few counts of this clonotype. The CDR3 sequence is CSVLSGKSPLHF. Here the CDR3 DNA reads TGCAGCGTTTTATCAGGGAAATCACCCCTCCACTTT. The chain carries TRBV29-1 and TRBJ1-6; tentative D call: TRBD1 (5 bases). Trimming shortened V by 5 bases and J by 10 bases, and 12 bases separated the two germline ends. This CDR3 region has 12 residues. Per germline, CDR1 SQVTM and CDR2 ANQGSEA.

The V gene is TRBV20-1, the J gene TRBJ2-6, with no clear D. The V and J ends lost 3 bases and 0 bases respectively, with 3 bases between them. The germline CDR1 and CDR2 sequences are DFQATT and SNEGSKA (reference sequence). This CDR3 region has 13 residues. DNA of the CDR3: TGCAGTGCTAGGATCTCTGGGGCCAACGTCCTGACTTTC. This encodes CSARISGANVLTF.